Described below is a single T cell receptor (beta chain) sequence and its context. Its specificity is unknown. These data come from a study of PD-L1 blockade in urothelial cancer. Across the study: Male patients with bladder-origin urothelial cancer numbered about 90% of the 29. The authors examined blood 3 weeks (second dose) and 6 weeks after treatment start. A median of roughly 150,000 T cells was found in the blood samples. Study-level findings and limits: In blood at 3 weeks, tumor-associated clones expanded more among patients with durable benefit.

Only in-frame clones appear in the TCRdb table, and some are missing; sequencing was by immunoSEQ multiplex PCR. Among roughly 45,000 clones listed, about 88% were seen once. Germline loops: CDR1 SGDLS, CDR2 YYNGEE. V shed 0 bases and J 5 bases; nucleotides not matched to a gene: 4. The CDR3 has 15 residues. The sequenced sample was PBMCs, obtained around atezolizumab (anti-PD-L1) treatment. The chain joins TRBV9 to TRBJ2-1; 8 nucleotides line up with TRBD2. The receptor was derived from a woman aged 55-69 years with urothelial cancer. CDR3 in DNA: TGTGCCAGCAGCGTAGGTAGCGGGACCGACAATGAGCAGTTCTTC. As protein: CASSVGSGTDNEQFF.